A single sample gave rise to the 20 T cell receptor beta chains below, sequenced in a study of control samples from healthy donors and cancer patients. The table came from immunoSEQ multiplex PCR; TCRdb's copy has only in-frame clones and leaves some out. Found here are tens of thousands of clones, about 81% of them singletons; the top ten hold roughly 39%. The sample comprised PBMCs. Source of these receptors: a man between 65 and 80 years old with lung cancer.

The genes are TRBV2 and TRBJ2-7, with D perhaps assigned TRBD1 or TRBD2 (6 bases each). CDR1 is SNHLY, CDR2 FYNNEI, per germline. The CDR3 totals 14 residues. Deletions cut 6 bases from V and 7 bases from J, with 19 bases between. Written as DNA, the CDR3 is TGTGCCAGCAGCTCAGGAGGGACACTGATGGAGCAGTACTTC. This gives the protein CASSSGGTLMEQYF.

The chain links TRBV3-1 (or the pseudogene TRBV3-2) to TRBJ2-3; the D is unclear. Germline V gives CDR1 LGHDT, CDR2 YNNKEL (reference sequence). V lost 4 bases and J 3 bases, leaving 14 bases between the germline ends. This CDR3 comprises 15 residues. The CDR3 loop is CASSPTMYGTDTQYF. CDR3 bases: TGTGCCAGCAGCCCAACTATGTATGGTACAGATACGCAGTATTTT.

The J gene is TRBJ2-5, the V gene TRBV5-1; D is uncertain. The CDR3 totals 13 residues. Trimming cost V 5 bases and J 5 bases, with 13 bases left between them. CDR1 is SGHRS, CDR2 YFSETQ, per germline. Here the CDR3 reads CASSATLVETQYF. The CDR3 nucleotides read TGCGCCAGCAGTGCAACGTTAGTGGAGACCCAGTACTTC.

The chain combines TRBV9 with TRBJ1-1; D possibly corresponds to TRBD1 (5 bases). CDR3 length: 15 amino acids. Trimming shortened V by 4 bases and J by 0 bases, and 13 bases separated the two germline ends. Germline V CDR1 and CDR2: SGDLS, YYNGEE. Written as DNA, the CDR3 is TGTGCCAGCAGCTCCTCGACAGTTATGAACACTGAAGCTTTCTTT. Amino acid sequence: CASSSSTVMNTEAFF.

The chain links TRBV18 to TRBJ2-7; 8 nucleotides align to TRBD2. The CDR3 runs 14 residues. The ends lost 3 bases at V and 6 bases at J; junction bases unmatched: 7. Germline V lookup: CDR1 KGHSH, CDR2 LQKENI. The CDR3 reads CASSPLLGRGEQYF. The CDR3 DNA follows: TGTGCCAGCTCACCGCTCCTCGGGAGGGGCGAGCAGTACTTC.

This clone was counted once. The chain has TRBV6-5 and TRBJ2-7; D is ambiguous. This CDR3 region has 11 residues. Germline CDR1 MNHEY, CDR2 SVGAGI. Trimming took 6 bases from V and 9 from J, leaving 12 bases between them. Here the CDR3 reads CASSSPAPQYF. The DNA for the CDR3 is TGTGCCAGCAGCAGTCCAGCGCCGCAGTACTTC.

This chain connects TRBV5-5 to TRBJ2-1, with 7 nucleotides matching TRBD2. In germline, CDR1 is SGHKS, CDR2 YYEKEE (reference sequence). After removal of 0 bases from V and 4 bases from J, the junction contained 4 bases not matched to a gene. The CDR3 length is 15 residues. CDR3 residues: CASSLVISGYNEQFF. As DNA, the CDR3 is TGTGCCAGCAGCTTGGTGATTAGCGGGTACAATGAGCAGTTCTTC.

The V gene is TRBV19, the J gene TRBJ1-2; D is uncertain. Trimming stripped 3 bases from V and 4 bases from J, with 18 bases between. The V gene's germline CDR1 is LNHDA and CDR2 SQIVND (reference sequence). The CDR3 sequence is 16 residues long. CDR3 in DNA: TGTGCCAGTAGTATGCGATGGGCTTCAGCGATCTATGGCTACACCTTC. Amino acids: CASSMRWASAIYGYTF.

The V and J genes are TRBV10-3 and TRBJ2-6; 8 positions agree with TRBD1. Per germline, CDR1 ENHRY and CDR2 SYGVKD. The CDR3 contains 15 residues. V was clipped by 5 bases and J by 4 bases; unmatched bases: 4. The CDR3 reads CAISPGGAGANVLTF. The CDR3 DNA is TGTGCCATCAGTCCAGGGGGCGCAGGGGCCAACGTCCTGACTTTC.

The rearrangement joins TRBV7-9 to TRBJ1-2; D is ambiguous. The CDR3 extends over 12 amino acids. The V gene lost 4 bases and the J gene lost 8 bases, with 11 bases spanning the gap. The germline gives CDR1 SEHNR, CDR2 FQNEAQ (reference sequence). CDR3 nucleotide sequence: TGTGCCAGCAGCTCGCCAGATTTGGGCTACACCTTC. Translated: CASSSPDLGYTF.

The table lists this clone with a few counts. The V call is TRBV29-1, the J call TRBJ1-2; 10 bases align to TRBD1. CDR1 is SQVTM and CDR2 is ANQGSEA in the germline V gene. The J segment lost 2 bases and the V segment lost 6 bases, leaving 6 bases of the junction unmatched. This CDR3 contains 14 residues. The CDR3: CSVPGGQGNYGYTF. The CDR3 coding sequence is TGCAGCGTCCCAGGGGGACAGGGGAACTATGGCTACACCTTC.

This clone was detected only once. The V and J genes are TRBV24-1 and TRBJ1-2; no clear D gene. The ends were cut back, 0 bases at V and 6 bases at J, with 7 bases in the middle. Germline V lookup: CDR1 KGHDR, CDR2 SFDVKD. The CDR3 is made up of 13 amino acids. The CDR3 is CATSDLTRDGYTF. DNA of the CDR3: TGTGCCACCAGTGATTTGACTCGAGATGGCTACACCTTC.

The chain is built from TRBV5-8 and TRBJ1-1; D call uncertain. The CDR3 runs to 12 residues. V was trimmed by 3 bases and J by 11 bases, leaving 14 bases between them. CDR1 is SGHTS and CDR2 is YDEGEE in the germline V gene. CDR3 sequence (DNA): TGTGCCAGCAGCTACCCGGCCCCCGGGGCTTTCTTT. This codes for CASSYPAPGAFF.

The chain recombines TRBV5-6 with TRBJ2-3; 8 nucleotides line up with TRBD1. Germline V gene data show CDR1 as SGHDT and CDR2 as YYEEEE. There are 16 residues in the CDR3. Losses at the gene ends were 0 bases for V and 7 bases for J; bases not matched to a gene: 10. Here the CDR3 DNA reads TGTGCCAGCAGCTTGGGTACGGGACAGGTATCAAATACGCAGTATTTT. Translated: CASSLGTGQVSNTQYF. The variable domain in full, completed from reference TRBV5-6 and TRBJ2-3, reads DAGVTQSPTHLIKTRGQQVTLRCSPKSGHDTVSWYQQALGQGPQFIFQYYEEEERQRGNFPDRFSGHQFPNYSSELNVNALLLGDSALYLCASSLGTGQVSNTQYFGPGTRLTVL.

The chain joins TRBV11-2 to TRBJ1-2; D gene ambiguous. Germline CDR1 reads SGHAT; CDR2 reads FQNNGV. The CDR3 length is 13 residues. The V gene lost 3 bases and the J gene lost 5 bases, with 10 bases spanning the gap. The CDR3 DNA follows: TGTGCCAGCAGCTTCTCAGCTGATTATGGCTACACCTTC. Translated: CASSFSADYGYTF.

CDR3 nucleotides: TGTGCCACCAGTGATGTCGGGGTCCAAGAGACCCAGTACTTC. It specifies CATSDVGVQETQYF. The rearrangement links TRBV24-1 to TRBJ2-5, with TRBD2 as a possible D gene (5 bases). The CDR3 is made up of 14 amino acids. From germline, CDR1 is KGHDR and CDR2 SFDVKD. The V and J ends lost 3 bases and 1 base respectively, with 8 bases between them.

The chain couples TRBV6-5 to TRBJ1-4, with D possibly TRBD1 on 6 matching bases. V gave up 7 bases and J gave up 7 bases, with 19 bases separating them. CDR3 length: 15 residues. Germline CDR1 MNHEY, CDR2 SVGAGI. The CDR3 sequence: CASTIRGAQGEKLFF. As DNA, the CDR3 is TGTGCCAGCACCATCCGGGGGGCGCAGGGTGAAAAACTGTTTTTT.

The CDR3 DNA reads TGTGCCACCAGTGACCCGCGAATAGGGAATGAAAAACTGTTTTTT. Translated, it gives CATSDPRIGNEKLFF. V gene TRBV24-1 combines with J gene TRBJ1-4, with no clear D. CDR1 and CDR2 (germline): KGHDR, SFDVKD. V was clipped by 4 bases and J by 5 bases, with 13 bases between them. This CDR3 has 15 amino acids.

As concerns this clone: Other DNA sequences in this specimen translate into the identical CDR3. This chain links TRBV18 with TRBJ2-3, with D unresolved. CDR3 length: 12 residues. V lost 6 bases and J 0 bases, leaving 4 bases between the germline ends. Germline V gives CDR1 KGHSH, CDR2 LQKENI. CDR3 DNA sequence: TGTGCCAGCTCCGGGAGCACAGATACGCAGTATTTT. Translating it yields CASSGSTDTQYF.

The rearrangement uses TRBV2 and TRBJ2-7; 13 bases are shared with TRBD2. CDR1 and CDR2 (germline): SNHLY, FYNNEI. After removal of 3 bases from V and 4 bases from J, the junction contained 6 bases not matched to a gene. The CDR3 has 16 amino acids. CDR3 nucleotide sequence: TGTGCCAGCAGTGAGGGGACTAGCGGGGCGTTATACGAGCAGTACTTC. Translation gives CASSEGTSGALYEQYF. The whole variable domain, remainder taken from reference TRBV2 and TRBJ2-7, is EPEVTQTPSHQVTQMGQEVILRCVPISNHLYFYWYRQILGQKVEFLVSFYNNEISEKSEIFDDQFSVERPDGSNFTLKIRSTKLEDSAMYFCASSEGTSGALYEQYFGPGTRLTVT.